A selection of T cell receptor beta chains follows, all from one sample in a study of T cell responses to AZD1222 COVID-19 vaccine. Here immunoSEQ multiplex PCR was the method, and the copy in TCRdb shows in-frame clones only, minus some. Altogether 75,000 to 85,000 clones are present, over 65% being singletons, with the ten largest covering roughly 28%. Specimen: peripheral blood, collected 28 days after the second dose of the MenACWY control vaccine. The receptors come from an adult who received the MenACWY meningococcal vaccine as a control. CDR3s include the opening cysteine and the closing phenylalanine or tryptophan. Fields, in order: V gene, J gene, D gene, clone size, CDR3 DNA, CDR3 protein. D genes are given only for firm matches. Clone size is not always given. Where it is, it says once, few, many or a class for expanded clones.

V: TRBV9
J: TRBJ2-2
D: TRBD2
size: NA
DNA: TGTGCCAGCAGCGTAGGGGTAGCGGGGGAAAAGGAGCTGTTTTTT
CDR3: CASSVGVAGEKELFF

V: TRBV12-3/TRBV12-4
J: TRBJ2-7
D: NA
size: NA
DNA: TGTGCCAGCGCCCTGGGCCCCGCGGGCGAGCAGTACTTC
CDR3: CASALGPAGEQYF

V: TRBV7-6
J: TRBJ2-7
D: NA
size: NA
DNA: TGTGCCAGCAGCTACCGACCCCTCTACGAGCAGTACTTC
CDR3: CASSYRPLYEQYF

V: TRBV2
J: TRBJ2-7
D: NA
size: NA
DNA: TGTGCCAGCAGTCGGGGATCCTACGAGCAGTACTTC
CDR3: CASSRGSYEQYF

V: TRBV19
J: TRBJ2-2
D: TRBD1
size: NA
DNA: TGTGCCAGTAGTATCGGGACAGGGGCGACCGGGGAGCTGTTTTTT
CDR3: CASSIGTGATGELFF

V: TRBV12-3/TRBV12-4
J: TRBJ2-1
D: NA
size: NA
DNA: TGTGCCAGCAGTCCCGAGTTGTGGAATGAGCAGTTCTTC
CDR3: CASSPELWNEQFF

V: TRBV30
J: TRBJ1-6
D: NA
size: NA
DNA: TGTGCCTGGAGTGTACGGGGAAACCCTAATTCACCCCTCCACTTT
CDR3: CAWSVRGNPNSPLHF

V: TRBV4-3
J: TRBJ2-3
D: NA
size: NA
DNA: TGCGCCAGCAGCCCCTTTTTTGATGCTGGAGATACGCAGTATTTT
CDR3: CASSPFFDAGDTQYF

V: TRBV5-6
J: TRBJ1-3
D: NA
size: NA
DNA: TGTGCCAGCAGCTTGGCCTCTGGAAACACCATATATTTT
CDR3: CASSLASGNTIYF

V: TRBV7-9
J: TRBJ2-2
D: NA
size: NA
DNA: TGTGCCAGCAGCTTTAACGGGGAGCTGTTTTTT
CDR3: CASSFNGELFF

V: TRBV7-9
J: TRBJ2-7
D: TRBD1
size: NA
DNA: TGTGCCAGCAGCTTAGCGGGACAGTCCTACGAGCAGTACTTC
CDR3: CASSLAGQSYEQYF

V: TRBV5-5
J: TRBJ1-4
D: NA
size: NA
DNA: TGTGCCAGCAGCCCCGGACAGATTAATGAAAAACTGTTTTTT
CDR3: CASSPGQINEKLFF

V: TRBV19
J: TRBJ2-1
D: TRBD2
size: NA
DNA: TGTGCCAGTAGTATAGACGGGGGACTAACGACATCCTACAATGAGCAGTTCTTC
CDR3: CASSIDGGLTTSYNEQFF

V: TRBV28
J: TRBJ1-2
D: NA
size: NA
DNA: TGTGCCAGCAGTTTAGGAGGCGGGGTCCGCTATGGCTACACCTTC
CDR3: CASSLGGGVRYGYTF

V: TRBV27
J: TRBJ1-4
D: TRBD1
size: few
DNA: TGTGCCAGCAGTCCTGGGACAGGGAGTATTGAAAAACTGTTTTTT
CDR3: CASSPGTGSIEKLFF

V: TRBV18
J: TRBJ2-7
D: TRBD2
size: NA
DNA: TGTGCCAGCTCACCTCTTAGCGGGGGGGCCTACGAGCAGTACTTC
CDR3: CASSPLSGGAYEQYF

V: TRBV6-5
J: TRBJ1-1
D: TRBD1
size: once
DNA: TGTGCCAGCAGAGTAACAGGGGGCATGAACACTGAAGCTTTCTTT
CDR3: CASRVTGGMNTEAFF

V: TRBV11-2
J: TRBJ2-7
D: NA
size: NA
DNA: TGTGCCAGCAGCCGCGGGCAGACAAGCTCCTACGAGCAGTACTTC
CDR3: CASSRGQTSSYEQYF

V: TRBV7-2
J: TRBJ1-3
D: NA
size: once
DNA: TGTGCCAGCAGCTTAACCGGGTACTCTGGAAACACCATATATTTT
CDR3: CASSLTGYSGNTIYF

V: TRBV5-5
J: TRBJ2-7
D: NA
size: NA
DNA: TGTGCCAGCAGCTTGGCCGTCGAGGACACCGCCTACGAGCAGTACTTC
CDR3: CASSLAVEDTAYEQYF

V: TRBV21-1
J: TRBJ2-4
D: NA
size: NA
DNA: TGTGCCAGCAGCAATTTAGGACCAGCCAAAAACATTCAGTACTTC
CDR3: CASSNLGPAKNIQYF

V: TRBV7-9
J: TRBJ1-2
D: NA
size: NA
DNA: TGTGCCAGCAGCCCCGAGACTAGTAACTATGGCTACACCTTC
CDR3: CASSPETSNYGYTF

V: TRBV7-8
J: TRBJ1-6
D: NA
size: NA
DNA: TGTGCCAGCAGCCGAGACCCCCATAATTCACCCCTCCACTTT
CDR3: CASSRDPHNSPLHF

V: TRBV12-3/TRBV12-4
J: TRBJ1-6
D: NA
size: NA
DNA: TGTGCCAGCAGTACCAGGGAGCAGTCACCCCTCCACTTT
CDR3: CASSTREQSPLHF

V: TRBV3-1/TRBV3-2
J: TRBJ2-7
D: NA
size: NA
DNA: TGTGCCAGCAGCCAAGTCAGCAACGAGCAGTACTTC
CDR3: CASSQVSNEQYF

V: TRBV18
J: TRBJ2-1
D: TRBD2
size: NA
DNA: TGTGCCAGCTCATTGACTAGCGGGAATTGGAATGAGCAGTTCTTC
CDR3: CASSLTSGNWNEQFF

V: TRBV2
J: TRBJ1-6
D: NA
size: NA
DNA: TGTGCCAGCAGGGGGGGACAAATTAATTCACCCCTCCACTTT
CDR3: CASRGGQINSPLHF

V: TRBV6-1
J: TRBJ1-1
D: NA
size: NA
DNA: TGTGCCAGCAGTGAAGGTGGGGGCGGGCACACTGAAGCTTTCTTT
CDR3: CASSEGGGGHTEAFF

V: TRBV7-6
J: TRBJ2-1
D: NA
size: NA
DNA: TGTGCCAGCAGTCCCGGACTACGATCTATCAATGAGCAGTTCTTC
CDR3: CASSPGLRSINEQFF

V: TRBV5-1
J: TRBJ1-2
D: NA
size: few
DNA: TGCGCCAGCAGCTCCCAGGGCAATGACTATGGCTACACCTTC
CDR3: CASSSQGNDYGYTF

V: TRBV6-5
J: TRBJ1-1
D: NA
size: NA
DNA: TGTGCCAGCAGGTGGCAGGGATCGAGCACTGAAGCTTTCTTT
CDR3: CASRWQGSSTEAFF

V: TRBV28
J: TRBJ2-7
D: TRBD1
size: NA
DNA: TGTGCCAGCAACCCCTCCCGGGACAGGGGACGGGAGCAGTACTTC
CDR3: CASNPSRDRGREQYF

V: TRBV23-1
J: TRBJ2-7
D: NA
size: NA
DNA: TGCGCCAGCCTCATAGGGACCCGGGACGGCTACGAGCAGTACTTC
CDR3: CASLIGTRDGYEQYF

V: TRBV28
J: TRBJ2-7
D: NA
size: NA
DNA: TGTGCCAGCAGTCCCGTTTCCAGCTCCTACGAGCAGTACTTC
CDR3: CASSPVSSSYEQYF

V: TRBV28
J: TRBJ1-2
D: TRBD1
size: once
DNA: TGTGCCAGCAGTGAGGACAGGGTCCGTGGCTACACCTTC
CDR3: CASSEDRVRGYTF

V: TRBV4-2
J: TRBJ1-4
D: NA
size: NA
DNA: TGTGCCAGCAGCCAAGGCCCCCGAGAGGGTGAAAAACTGTTTTTT
CDR3: CASSQGPREGEKLFF

V: TRBV27
J: TRBJ1-1
D: NA
size: NA
DNA: TGTGCCAGCCGCCGTTTGAGTGCGGACACTGAAGCTTTCTTT
CDR3: CASRRLSADTEAFF

V: TRBV30
J: TRBJ2-3
D: TRBD2
size: NA
DNA: TGTGCCTGGAGTGGCGGGGCGGGGGGGCCTGGAGATACGCAGTATTTT
CDR3: CAWSGGAGGPGDTQYF

V: TRBV4-1
J: TRBJ1-1
D: TRBD1
size: NA
DNA: TGCGCCAGCAGCCGCGGGACAGCCACTGAAGCTTTCTTT
CDR3: CASSRGTATEAFF

V: TRBV14
J: TRBJ1-1
D: NA
size: NA
DNA: TGTGCCAGCAGCCTTTCCTGGGCGAACACTGAAGCTTTCTTT
CDR3: CASSLSWANTEAFF

V: TRBV11-3
J: TRBJ2-1
D: NA
size: NA
DNA: TGTGCCAGCAGCCCCGGACCCGTGGGTGAGCAGTTCTTC
CDR3: CASSPGPVGEQFF